This is a list of T cell receptor beta chains from one sample in a study of T cell responses to AZD1222 COVID-19 vaccine. Profiled with immunoSEQ multiplex PCR; TCRdb holds only in-frame clones, not every one. This repertoire shows about 150,000 clones, 93% found once; its top ten account for approximately 5%. This material consisted of peripheral blood, taken on day 0 of AZD1222 vaccination. The receptors shown here come from an adult in good health. Each CDR3 is given with its conserved first and last residue. The D gene is left open where the match is weak. Clone size is shown for a subset of rows, as once, few, many or a class of expanded clone.

clone_size,d_call,j_call,v_call,cdr3_aa,cdr3_nt
once,TRBD2,TRBJ2-7,TRBV29-1,CSVETGRAFEQYF,TGCAGCGTTGAAACCGGGAGGGCCTTCGAGCAGTACTTC
-,TRBD1,TRBJ2-7,TRBV6-5,CASSPGQGPREQYF,TGTGCCAGCAGCCCCGGACAGGGTCCCCGGGAGCAGTACTTC
once,TRBD1,TRBJ1-1,TRBV2,CARGTGGSFTEAFF,TGTGCCAGAGGGACAGGGGGCTCCTTCACTGAAGCTTTCTTT
-,TRBD1,TRBJ1-1,TRBV12-5,CASGSPDYRGRDTEAFF,TGTGCTAGTGGTTCCCCGGATTACAGGGGAAGGGACACTGAAGCTTTCTTT
-,-,TRBJ2-3,TRBV5-1,CASSLAGLGDTQYF,TGCGCCAGCAGCTTGGCCGGGCTGGGAGATACGCAGTATTTT
few,TRBD1,TRBJ2-7,TRBV27,CASTSGTGGSEQYF,TGTGCCAGCACCTCCGGGACAGGGGGCTCCGAGCAGTACTTC
-,-,TRBJ1-2,TRBV3-1/TRBV3-2,CASSPPDLGNQANYGYTF,TGTGCCAGCAGCCCTCCGGATCTGGGGAATCAAGCTAACTATGGCTACACCTTC
-,TRBD1,TRBJ1-4,TRBV3-1/TRBV3-2,CASSQDGTGREKLFF,TGTGCCAGCAGCCAAGATGGGACAGGGCGGGAAAAACTGTTTTTT
-,-,TRBJ2-1,TRBV10-2,CATTDGGHHNEQFF,TGCGCTACAACCGACGGGGGTCACCACAATGAGCAGTTCTTC
-,-,TRBJ2-7,TRBV2,CASNRDSGSYEQYF,TGTGCCAGCAACCGGGATAGCGGATCCTACGAGCAGTACTTC
once,TRBD2,TRBJ2-3,TRBV9,CASSGLAGPDTQYF,TGTGCCAGCAGCGGACTAGCGGGACCAGATACGCAGTATTTT
-,-,TRBJ1-5,TRBV2,CASSEGRGSNQPQHF,TGTGCCAGCAGTGAAGGGAGGGGTAGCAATCAGCCCCAGCATTTT
few,TRBD2,TRBJ2-3,TRBV4-2,CASSYRAGFTDTQYF,TGTGCCAGCAGCTACCGAGCGGGATTCACAGATACGCAGTATTTT
-,TRBD1,TRBJ1-4,TRBV15,CATSRDLRGQGEKLFF,TGTGCCACCAGCAGAGATCTTAGGGGGCAGGGTGAAAAACTGTTTTTT
-,-,TRBJ1-5,TRBV19,CASSPRTGNQPQHF,TGTGCCAGTAGTCCAAGGACAGGCAATCAGCCCCAGCATTTT
-,-,TRBJ1-2,TRBV29-1,CSVEGQVPNYGYTF,TGCAGCGTTGAAGGACAGGTCCCTAACTATGGCTACACCTTC
-,TRBD1,TRBJ1-5,TRBV2,CASSPPGQGFNQPQHF,TGTGCCAGCAGCCCTCCGGGACAGGGGTTCAATCAGCCCCAGCATTTT
once,-,TRBJ1-5,TRBV4-1,CASSQDNIMMDSDNQPQHF,TGCGCCAGCAGCCAAGATAATATTATGATGGACTCAGACAATCAGCCCCAGCATTTT
once,-,TRBJ2-7,TRBV11-2,CASRGPLRQRGYEQYF,TGTGCCAGCAGGGGACCCCTCAGACAGCGAGGCTACGAGCAGTACTTC
once,-,TRBJ2-3,TRBV18,CASSPPAGGIFTDTQYF,TGTGCCAGCTCACCACCGGCTGGGGGCATTTTCACAGATACGCAGTATTTT
-,-,TRBJ1-2,TRBV19,CASSIVGGGRDGYTF,TGTGCCAGTAGTATAGTTGGAGGGGGAAGGGATGGCTACACCTTC
-,TRBD1,TRBJ1-5,TRBV6-5,CASRAGTVNQPQHF,TGTGCCAGCAGGGCCGGGACAGTCAATCAGCCCCAGCATTTT